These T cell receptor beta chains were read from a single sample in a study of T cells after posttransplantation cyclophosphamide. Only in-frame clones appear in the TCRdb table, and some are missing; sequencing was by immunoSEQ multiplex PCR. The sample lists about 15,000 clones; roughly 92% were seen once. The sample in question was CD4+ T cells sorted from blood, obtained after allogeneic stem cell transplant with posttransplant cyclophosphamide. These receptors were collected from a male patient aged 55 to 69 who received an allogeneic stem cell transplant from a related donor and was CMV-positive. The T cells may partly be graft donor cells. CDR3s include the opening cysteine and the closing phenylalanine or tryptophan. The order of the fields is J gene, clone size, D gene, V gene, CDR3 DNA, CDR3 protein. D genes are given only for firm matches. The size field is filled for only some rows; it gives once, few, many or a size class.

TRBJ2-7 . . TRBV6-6 TGTGCCAGCAGTAGACGGTCACTATCCTACGAGCAGTACTTC CASSRRSLSYEQYF
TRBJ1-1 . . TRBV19 TGTGCCAGTAGTTCAAACAGGGCCACCAACACTGAAGCTTTCTTT CASSSNRATNTEAFF
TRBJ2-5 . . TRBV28 TGTGCCAGCAGTCAGTCGCCGGAGGGAGAGACCCAGTACTTC CASSQSPEGETQYF
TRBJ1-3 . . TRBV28 TGTGCCAGCAGTCTCCGGGACATCGGAAACACCATATATTTT CASSLRDIGNTIYF
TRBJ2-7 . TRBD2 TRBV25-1 TGTGCCAGCAGTGAACGTAGCGGGGGAGGCGACGAGCAGTACTTC CASSERSGGGDEQYF
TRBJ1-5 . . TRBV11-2 TGTGCCAGCAGCTTCGTCCAGGGGACGATTAGTCAGCCCCAGCATTTT CASSFVQGTISQPQHF
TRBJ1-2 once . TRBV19 TGTGCCAGTAGCCGGCGGGGGCTCGGCTATGGCTACACCTTC CASSRRGLGYGYTF
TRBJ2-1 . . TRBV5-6 TGTGCCAGCAGCTTCCGACTAGAGGGTGAGCAGTTCTTC CASSFRLEGEQFF
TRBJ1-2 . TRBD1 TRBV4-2 TGTGCCAGCAGCCAAGAATTCGGGGACAGCTATGGCTACACCTTC CASSQEFGDSYGYTF
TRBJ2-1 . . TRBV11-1 TGTGCCAGCAGCTTAGGCCGGTACAATGAGCAGTTCTTC CASSLGRYNEQFF
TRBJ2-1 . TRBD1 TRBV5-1 TGCGCCAGCAGCTTCGGACAGGGAAACTACAATGAGCAGTTCTTC CASSFGQGNYNEQFF
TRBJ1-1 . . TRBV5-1 TGCGCCAGCAGCTTAAGGACAACCCTGAACACTGAAGCTTTCTTT CASSLRTTLNTEAFF
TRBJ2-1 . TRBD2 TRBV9 TGTGCCAGCAGCGTGGGTCTAGCGGGATTCAGCTCCTACAATGAGCAGTTCTTC CASSVGLAGFSSYNEQFF
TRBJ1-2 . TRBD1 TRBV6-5 TGTGCCAGCAGTTACACGCGGACAGGGGGCAACTATGGCTACACCTTC CASSYTRTGGNYGYTF
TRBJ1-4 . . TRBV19 TGTGCCAGTAGTATCCGGGGAAATAATGAAAAACTGTTTTTT CASSIRGNNEKLFF
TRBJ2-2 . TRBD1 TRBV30 TGTGCCTGGAGTGAACCGGGACAGGGGGACACCGGGGAGCTGTTTTTT CAWSEPGQGDTGELFF
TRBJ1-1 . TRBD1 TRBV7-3 TGTGCCAGCAGCTCGGACAGGGGGATTAGTGCTTTCTTT CASSSDRGISAFF
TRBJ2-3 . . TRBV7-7 TGTGCCAGCAGCTTAGGGTGGAGTAGCACAGATACGCAGTATTTT CASSLGWSSTDTQYF
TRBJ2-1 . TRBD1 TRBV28 TGTGCCAGCAGTTTTTCGGACAGGCTGTACAATGAGCAGTTCTTC CASSFSDRLYNEQFF
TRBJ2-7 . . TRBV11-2 TGTGCCAGCACCGCCAGCCTCTCCTCCGGGGAGCAGTACTTC CASTASLSSGEQYF
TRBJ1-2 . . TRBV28 TGTGCCAGCAGTTTTGGACAGAACTATGGCTACACCTTC CASSFGQNYGYTF
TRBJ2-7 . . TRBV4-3 TGCGCCAGCAGCCAAGTGCGGTTCCCCTCCTACGAGCAGTACTTC CASSQVRFPSYEQYF
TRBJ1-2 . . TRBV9 TGTGCCAGCACGCGGTCCAACTCGGTCTATGGCTACACCTTC CASTRSNSVYGYTF
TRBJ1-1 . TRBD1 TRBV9 TGTGCCAGCAGCCCACGGACAGGAGGGAACACTGAAGCTTTCTTT CASSPRTGGNTEAFF
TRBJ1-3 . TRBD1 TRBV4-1 TGCGCCAGCAGCAGACAACAGGGGGAAACTGGAAACACCATATATTTT CASSRQQGETGNTIYF
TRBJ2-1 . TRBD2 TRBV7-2 TGTGCCAGCAGCTTGACGACTAGCGGGGAGAACAATGAGCAGTTCTTC CASSLTTSGENNEQFF
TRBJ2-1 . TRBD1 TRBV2 TGTGCCAGCAGTCCTAACGGACAGGGTTACAATGAGCAGTTCTTC CASSPNGQGYNEQFF
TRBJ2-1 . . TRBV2 TGTGCCAGCAGTAAGAACCGGGACTACAATGAGCAGTTCTTC CASSKNRDYNEQFF
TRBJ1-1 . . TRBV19 TGTGCCAGTAGTATCTTGCCGGGGAACACTGAAGCTTTCTTT CASSILPGNTEAFF
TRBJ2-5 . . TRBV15 TGTGCCACCAGCAGAGATTTGGGGGGAGAAGAGACCCAGTACTTC CATSRDLGGEETQYF
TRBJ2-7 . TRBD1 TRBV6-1 TGTGCCAGCAGTGAGATGGGGACAGCAACCTACGAGCAGTACTTC CASSEMGTATYEQYF
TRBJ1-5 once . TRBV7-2 TGTGCCAGCAGCCCCCCGTCGGGGGGCTTCAATCAGCCCCAGCATTTT CASSPPSGGFNQPQHF
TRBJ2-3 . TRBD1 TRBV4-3 TGCGCCAGCAGCCAAGATTTAACAGGGGTAGATACGCAGTATTTT CASSQDLTGVDTQYF
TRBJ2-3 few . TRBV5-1 TGCGCCAGCAACCTACAGGGGGGGTGGACAGATACGCAGTATTTT CASNLQGGWTDTQYF
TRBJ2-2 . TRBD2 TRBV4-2 TGTGCCAGCAGACGGGGGGGATCCGGTAACACCGGGGAGCTGTTTTTT CASRRGGSGNTGELFF
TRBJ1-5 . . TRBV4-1 TGCGCCAGCAGCCAGTCAATGGCGGAGCCCCAGCATTTT CASSQSMAEPQHF
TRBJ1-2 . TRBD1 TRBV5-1 TGCGCCAGCAGCCCTCAGGGGGCTACCCTCTATGGCTACACCTTC CASSPQGATLYGYTF
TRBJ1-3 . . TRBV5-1 TGCGCCAGCAGCTTGGGGACACCTGGAAACACCATATATTTT CASSLGTPGNTIYF
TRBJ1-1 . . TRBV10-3 TGTGCCATCAGTTGGTCAGGGGATGGCACTGAAGCTTTCTTT CAISWSGDGTEAFF
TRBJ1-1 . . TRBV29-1 TGCAGCGTTTCCCCTACTGAAGCTTTCTTT CSVSPTEAFF
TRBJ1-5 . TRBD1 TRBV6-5 TGTGCCAGCTCTCGGAGACAGGGAGAGCAGCCCCAGCATTTT CASSRRQGEQPQHF
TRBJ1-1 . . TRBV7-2 TGTGCCAGCAGCTTACTGTTCGGGGGAGGTGAAGCTTTCTTT CASSLLFGGGEAFF
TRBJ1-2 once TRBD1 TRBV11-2 TGTGCCAGCAGCCCCGGGGCAGGGGGTGACTATGGCTACACCTTC CASSPGAGGDYGYTF